Listed below are T cell receptor beta chains from one sample, sequenced in a study of T cells in Graves' hyperthyroidism and ophthalmopathy. TCRdb itself ran the multiplex PCR reads through MiXCR, one entry per CDR3 protein. This table holds hundreds of thousands of distinct CDR3 sequences, about 17% found once. The specimen was blood. The receptors were sampled from a woman aged 25 to 45 with Graves' hyperthyroidism. The CDR3 runs from the conserved cysteine through the conserved F or W. The order of the fields is D gene, clone size, J gene, CDR3 length, V gene, CDR3 protein, CDR3 DNA. A D gene is named only where the DNA matches it firmly. The size field is filled for only some rows; it gives once, few, many or a size class.

d_call: NA
clone_size: many
j_call: TRBJ1-4
cdr3_length: 16
v_call: TRBV3-1
cdr3_aa: CASSPIGGTRNEKLFF
cdr3_nt: TGTGCCAGCAGCCCGATCGGGGGGACTCGTAATGAAAAACTGTTTTTT

d_call: NA
clone_size: many
j_call: TRBJ1-1
cdr3_length: 13
v_call: TRBV2
cdr3_aa: CASSWGSVVEAFF
cdr3_nt: TGTGCCAGCAGTTGGGGTAGCGTAGTCGAAGCTTTCTTT

d_call: NA
clone_size: many
j_call: TRBJ2-7
cdr3_length: 16
v_call: TRBV6-1
cdr3_aa: CATNRHFNSYSYEQYF
cdr3_nt: TGTGCCACGAACCGGCATTTTAACAGCTACTCCTACGAGCAGTACTTC

d_call: TRBD1
clone_size: many
j_call: TRBJ2-3
cdr3_length: 14
v_call: TRBV5-1
cdr3_aa: CASSFQGDTDTQYF
cdr3_nt: TGCGCCAGCAGCTTTCAGGGGGACACAGATACGCAGTATTTT

d_call: TRBD1
clone_size: many
j_call: TRBJ2-3
cdr3_length: 16
v_call: TRBV27
cdr3_aa: CASSSPRGQGMDTQYF
cdr3_nt: TGTGCCAGCAGTTCCCCCAGGGGACAGGGTATGGATACGCAGTATTTT

d_call: TRBD1
clone_size: NA
j_call: TRBJ1-2
cdr3_length: 16
v_call: TRBV7-2
cdr3_aa: CASSSPQGAINYGYTF
cdr3_nt: TGTGCCAGCAGCTCGCCGCAGGGGGCTATTAACTATGGCTACACCTTC

d_call: TRBD2
clone_size: many
j_call: TRBJ2-1
cdr3_length: 17
v_call: TRBV28
cdr3_aa: CASSIPGLASWSNEQFF
cdr3_nt: TGTGCCAGCAGCATCCCGGGACTAGCATCATGGAGCAATGAGCAGTTCTTC

d_call: TRBD2
clone_size: few
j_call: TRBJ2-4
cdr3_length: 15
v_call: TRBV4-1
cdr3_aa: CASSQTGTSKNIQYF
cdr3_nt: TGCGCCAGCAGCCAGACCGGGACTAGTAAAAACATTCAGTACTTC

d_call: NA
clone_size: many
j_call: TRBJ2-1
cdr3_length: 14
v_call: TRBV24-1
cdr3_aa: CAAEGRSSYNEQFF
cdr3_nt: TGTGCCGCGGAGGGGCGCAGCTCCTACAATGAGCAGTTCTTC

d_call: NA
clone_size: NA
j_call: TRBJ2-2
cdr3_length: 14
v_call: TRBV20-1
cdr3_aa: CSASSHEGTGELFF
cdr3_nt: TGCAGTGCTAGTTCCCATGAAGGCACCGGGGAGCTGTTTTTT

d_call: TRBD2
clone_size: NA
j_call: TRBJ2-7
cdr3_length: 17
v_call: TRBV19
cdr3_aa: CASSIAGRAGVAYEQYF
cdr3_nt: TGTGCCAGTAGTATAGCGGGCCGAGCGGGAGTCGCCTACGAGCAGTACTTC

d_call: TRBD2
clone_size: many
j_call: TRBJ2-1
cdr3_length: 14
v_call: TRBV27
cdr3_aa: CASSKLAGTNEQFF
cdr3_nt: TGTGCCAGCAGTAAACTAGCGGGGACCAATGAGCAGTTCTTC

d_call: NA
clone_size: NA
j_call: TRBJ2-2
cdr3_length: 13
v_call: TRBV25-1
cdr3_aa: CASSDYRTRELFF
cdr3_nt: TGTGCCAGCAGTGATTACCGCACCCGGGAGCTGTTTTTT

d_call: TRBD1
clone_size: NA
j_call: TRBJ2-2
cdr3_length: 15
v_call: TRBV20-1
cdr3_aa: CSASRDSFSTGELFF
cdr3_nt: TGCAGTGCTAGCCGGGACAGTTTCTCCACCGGGGAGCTGTTTTTT

d_call: NA
clone_size: many
j_call: TRBJ1-2
cdr3_length: 12
v_call: TRBV6-6
cdr3_aa: CASSYGGSGYTF
cdr3_nt: TGTGCCAGCAGTTACGGGGGGTCTGGCTACACCTTC

d_call: NA
clone_size: many
j_call: TRBJ1-4
cdr3_length: 15
v_call: TRBV28
cdr3_aa: CASTESGGGKEKLFF
cdr3_nt: TGTGCCAGCACCGAAAGTGGCGGAGGAAAGGAAAAACTGTTTTTT

d_call: NA
clone_size: many
j_call: TRBJ1-2
cdr3_length: 18
v_call: TRBV2
cdr3_aa: CASSEEGTSSRRIYGYTF
cdr3_nt: TGTGCCAGCAGTGAGGAGGGGACATCCAGTAGAAGGATCTATGGCTACACCTTC

d_call: NA
clone_size: few
j_call: TRBJ2-2
cdr3_length: 18
v_call: TRBV3-1
cdr3_aa: CASSQERGVVLHTGELFF
cdr3_nt: TGTGCCAGCAGCCAAGAGAGAGGGGTCGTGCTTCACACCGGGGAGCTGTTTTTT

d_call: TRBD1
clone_size: NA
j_call: TRBJ2-7
cdr3_length: 15
v_call: TRBV7-2
cdr3_aa: CASSLQGANTYEQYF
cdr3_nt: TGTGCCAGCAGCCTCCAGGGGGCCAACACCTACGAGCAGTACTTC

d_call: NA
clone_size: NA
j_call: TRBJ2-3
cdr3_length: 15
v_call: TRBV15
cdr3_aa: CATSRGSGAFDTQYF
cdr3_nt: TGTGCCACCAGCAGAGGTTCGGGAGCCTTCGATACGCAGTATTTT

d_call: TRBD1
clone_size: once
j_call: TRBJ1-4
cdr3_length: 13
v_call: TRBV12-3/TRBV12-4
cdr3_aa: CASSLYRGQKLFF
cdr3_nt: TGTGCCAGCAGTTTATATAGGGGGCAAAAACTGTTTTTT

d_call: NA
clone_size: many
j_call: TRBJ2-7
cdr3_length: 14
v_call: TRBV20-1
cdr3_aa: CSAHTGLGTYEQYF
cdr3_nt: TGCAGTGCACATACAGGGTTGGGTACCTACGAGCAGTACTTC

d_call: NA
clone_size: many
j_call: TRBJ1-2
cdr3_length: 15
v_call: TRBV7-3
cdr3_aa: CASSPDGRSFYGYTF
cdr3_nt: TGTGCCAGCAGCCCGGACGGCCGATCCTTCTATGGCTACACCTTC

d_call: NA
clone_size: many
j_call: TRBJ2-2
cdr3_length: 16
v_call: TRBV7-8
cdr3_aa: CASSLGGIRFAGELFF
cdr3_nt: TGTGCCAGCAGCTTAGGGGGTATCCGATTCGCCGGGGAGCTGTTTTTT

d_call: TRBD1
clone_size: many
j_call: TRBJ2-7
cdr3_length: 13
v_call: TRBV12-3/TRBV12-4
cdr3_aa: CASSSGTAYEQYF
cdr3_nt: TGTGCCAGCAGTTCGGGGACAGCCTACGAGCAGTACTTC

d_call: TRBD2
clone_size: few
j_call: TRBJ2-2
cdr3_length: 19
v_call: TRBV6-2/TRBV6-3
cdr3_aa: CASSQTFGLAGSNTGELFF
cdr3_nt: TGTGCCAGCAGCCAGACTTTCGGACTAGCGGGATCGAACACCGGGGAGCTGTTTTTT

d_call: NA
clone_size: few
j_call: TRBJ1-4
cdr3_length: 15
v_call: TRBV7-9
cdr3_aa: CASSPKTGLNEKLFF
cdr3_nt: TGTGCCAGCAGCCCGAAGACAGGCTTAAATGAAAAACTGTTTTTT

d_call: NA
clone_size: many
j_call: TRBJ1-1
cdr3_length: 14
v_call: TRBV7-2
cdr3_aa: CASSLLRQGTEAFF
cdr3_nt: TGTGCCAGCAGCCTTTTACGCCAGGGAACTGAAGCTTTCTTT

d_call: NA
clone_size: many
j_call: TRBJ2-5
cdr3_length: 14
v_call: TRBV7-2
cdr3_aa: CASSFGGPQETQYF
cdr3_nt: TGTGCCAGCAGCTTCGGCGGCCCTCAAGAGACCCAGTACTTC

d_call: NA
clone_size: few
j_call: TRBJ1-5
cdr3_length: 14
v_call: TRBV19
cdr3_aa: CASSIDLGNQPQHF
cdr3_nt: TGTGCCAGTAGTATAGATCTCGGCAATCAGCCCCAGCATTTT

d_call: NA
clone_size: few
j_call: TRBJ1-5
cdr3_length: 14
v_call: TRBV7-9
cdr3_aa: CASSVGAHNQPQHF
cdr3_nt: TGTGCCAGCAGCGTTGGGGCGCACAATCAGCCCCAGCATTTT

d_call: NA
clone_size: NA
j_call: TRBJ2-3
cdr3_length: 13
v_call: TRBV9
cdr3_aa: CASSGLKGDTQYF
cdr3_nt: TGTGCCAGCAGCGGGCTCAAAGGGGATACGCAGTATTTT

d_call: TRBD2
clone_size: few
j_call: TRBJ2-7
cdr3_length: 18
v_call: TRBV5-1
cdr3_aa: CASSLGLAGGVGSYEQYF
cdr3_nt: TGCGCCAGCAGCTTGGGGCTAGCGGGAGGTGTTGGGTCCTACGAGCAGTACTTC

d_call: TRBD2
clone_size: NA
j_call: TRBJ2-7
cdr3_length: 17
v_call: TRBV20-1
cdr3_aa: CSAGGVASGRFSYEQYF
cdr3_nt: TGCAGCGCAGGGGGTGTGGCTAGCGGGAGGTTCTCCTACGAGCAGTACTTC

d_call: NA
clone_size: few
j_call: TRBJ1-4
cdr3_length: 13
v_call: TRBV4-2
cdr3_aa: CASSQILREKLFF
cdr3_nt: TGTGCCAGCAGCCAAATTCTCCGAGAAAAACTGTTTTTT

d_call: NA
clone_size: few
j_call: TRBJ2-2
cdr3_length: 13
v_call: TRBV28
cdr3_aa: CASTPGPAVELFF
cdr3_nt: TGTGCCAGCACCCCCGGGCCAGCAGTCGAGCTGTTTTTT

d_call: TRBD2
clone_size: many
j_call: TRBJ2-3
cdr3_length: 14
v_call: TRBV7-3
cdr3_aa: CASSEGLAGDTQYF
cdr3_nt: TGTGCCAGCAGCGAGGGACTAGCGGGAGATACGCAGTATTTT

d_call: TRBD1
clone_size: many
j_call: TRBJ1-1
cdr3_length: 15
v_call: TRBV19
cdr3_aa: CASSPRQGWNTEAFF
cdr3_nt: TGTGCCAGTAGTCCCCGACAGGGTTGGAACACTGAAGCTTTCTTT

d_call: NA
clone_size: few
j_call: TRBJ1-5
cdr3_length: 17
v_call: TRBV18
cdr3_aa: CASSPRLARGSNQPQHF
cdr3_nt: TGTGCCAGCTCACCACGATTAGCCAGGGGAAGCAATCAGCCCCAGCATTTT

d_call: TRBD1
clone_size: few
j_call: TRBJ1-5
cdr3_length: 15
v_call: TRBV13
cdr3_aa: CASSSGGEGGQPQHF
cdr3_nt: TGTGCCAGCAGCTCAGGGGGGGAGGGAGGTCAGCCCCAGCATTTT

d_call: TRBD2
clone_size: many
j_call: TRBJ2-7
cdr3_length: 15
v_call: TRBV11-2
cdr3_aa: CASSYGLAPSYEQYF
cdr3_nt: TGTGCCAGCAGCTACGGACTAGCGCCTAGCTACGAGCAGTACTTC

d_call: NA
clone_size: many
j_call: TRBJ2-7
cdr3_length: 16
v_call: TRBV7-2
cdr3_aa: CASSLYGVSLSYEQYF
cdr3_nt: TGTGCCAGCAGCCTATACGGTGTTTCCCTCTCCTACGAGCAGTACTTC

d_call: NA
clone_size: NA
j_call: TRBJ1-1
cdr3_length: 14
v_call: TRBV20-1
cdr3_aa: CSARKRGVGTEASF
cdr3_nt: TGCAGTGCTAGGAAACGGGGGGTAGGCACTGAAGCTTCCTTT